This is a list of T cell receptor beta chains from one sample in a study of PD-L1 blockade in urothelial cancer. Here immunoSEQ multiplex PCR was the method, and the copy in TCRdb shows in-frame clones only, minus some. The sample has roughly 29,000 clones, around 80% seen once; the top ten hold approximately 3.1%. The sample was PBMCs, taken around atezolizumab (anti-PD-L1) treatment. The receptors shown here come from a man between 65 and 85 years old with urothelial cancer. The CDR3 runs from the conserved cysteine through the conserved F or W. The D gene is left open where the match is weak. Expanded clones get a size class; other rows say once, few or many, or leave the size out.

clone_size j_call d_call v_call cdr3_nt cdr3_aa
NA TRBJ2-2 TRBD1 TRBV11-2 TGTGCCAGCAGCTTGACAGGGACCGCCGGGGAGCTGTTTTTT CASSLTGTAGELFF
NA TRBJ2-5 TRBD2 TRBV5-1 TGCGCCAGCAGCTTGGCCTCTAGCGGGAAGCAAAAGGCCCAGTACTTC CASSLASSGKQKAQYF
NA TRBJ1-6 NA TRBV10-3 TGTGCCATCAGCGACTTATATAATTCACCCCTCCACTTT CAISDLYNSPLHF
NA TRBJ2-1 NA TRBV7-8 TGTGCCAGCAGCTTAGTTGATAGCTCCTACAATGAGCAGTTCTTC CASSLVDSSYNEQFF
few TRBJ2-1 NA TRBV19 TGTGCCAGTAGTATACAGGGGAATGAGCAGTTCTTC CASSIQGNEQFF
NA TRBJ2-3 NA TRBV15 TGTGCCACCAGCAACTTATCCACAGATACGCAGTATTTT CATSNLSTDTQYF
NA TRBJ2-7 TRBD2 TRBV29-1 TGCAGCGTTGAAAGGGCTAGCGGGCACGAGCAGTACTTC CSVERASGHEQYF
NA TRBJ1-2 TRBD1 TRBV5-8 TGTGCCAGCAGCCCATCCGGACAGGGGGGCTATGGCTACACCTTC CASSPSGQGGYGYTF
NA TRBJ1-2 NA TRBV28 TGTGCCAGCAGTTCAAGGACTTTCCGGGATGGCTACACCTTC CASSSRTFRDGYTF
NA TRBJ2-1 NA TRBV18 TGTGCCAGCTCACCAAAGTTGGGCGGGGACAATGAGCAGTTCTTC CASSPKLGGDNEQFF